Sequencing of this T cell receptor beta chain was carried out in a study of tumor and adjacent non-tumor tissue in lung cancer. Study-level background: Histology: eleven to twelve adenocarcinoma, a couple of squamous cell carcinoma, 1 small cell lung cancer. Each sample yielded 4 million to 5 million productive TCRbeta reads on average. Study observations and caveats: In normal lung, the top 100 clones were significantly more dominant than in tumor. Tumor tissue had significantly higher TCR diversity than normal lung.

This clonotype was detected ten times or more. Antigen unknown. No cell sorting was done before RNA was extracted from the tissue. TCRbeta libraries were built with three rounds of nested PCR, modified from ARM-PCR. TCRdb analysed the multiplex PCR reads with MiXCR anew, one entry per CDR3 protein. The profile shows tens of thousands of distinct CDR3 sequences, over 60% of them singletons. Germline V gene data show CDR1 as SQVTM and CDR2 as ANQGSEA. The CDR3 spans 14 residues. With 4 bases clipped from V and 2 bases from J, the junction kept 5 bases outside the gene matches. Sample: lung tumor tissue. This TCR derives from a woman between 35 and 50 years old with non-small cell lung cancer. The gene calls are TRBV29-1 and TRBJ2-1, with 7 positions matching TRBD2. CDR3 sequence reads: CSVGWGRAYNEQFF. The CDR3 nucleotides read TGCAGCGTTGGGTGGGGGAGGGCCTACAATGAGCAGTTCTTC.